What follows are 5 T cell receptor beta chains derived from one specimen sequenced in a study of blood T cell repertoires in COVID-19. The table came from immunoSEQ multiplex PCR; TCRdb's copy has only in-frame clones and leaves some out. The table records under 85,000 clones, 85% of them present only once. Sequenced input: peripheral blood. The receptors come from a man aged 80 or over with acute or convalescent COVID-19.

The J gene is TRBJ2-5, the V gene TRBV2; 9 nucleotides line up with TRBD1. V gave up 8 bases and J gave up 5 bases; unmatched junction bases: 6. The CDR3 is 13 amino acids. The V gene's germline CDR1 is SNHLY and CDR2 FYNNEI. Here the CDR3 reads CASRGQGLETQYF. CDR3 in DNA: TGTGCCAGCCGTGGACAGGGGTTGGAGACCCAGTACTTC.

The chain uses TRBV5-1 and TRBJ1-1; maybe TRBD1 (6 bases). Between the trimmed V and J ends, which lost 1 base and 4 bases, there was a span of 8 bases. The CDR3 covers 13 residues. Looked up from germline, CDR1 is SGHRS and CDR2 is YFSETQ. CDR3: CASSLRGGTEAFF. The DNA for the CDR3 is TGCGCCAGCAGCTTGAGAGGGGGCACTGAAGCTTTCTTT.

The rearrangement joins TRBV4-1 to TRBJ2-2, with 8 bases lining up with TRBD2. The germline gives CDR1 MGHRA, CDR2 YSYEKL. The CDR3 contains 18 residues. Unmatched junction bases numbered 6, after V lost 0 bases and J lost 0 bases. The CDR3 is CASSQDTGGRTNTGELFF. CDR3 bases: TGCGCCAGCAGCCAAGATACGGGCGGGAGGACGAACACCGGGGAGCTGTTTTTT.

The count of this clone is one. The rearrangement uses TRBV29-1 and TRBJ1-2; D perhaps matches TRBD1 (5 bases). Germline-derived CDR1 and CDR2 are SQVTM and ANQGSEA. The ends were cut back, 4 bases at V and 4 bases at J, with 10 bases in the middle. The CDR3 loop spans 12 amino acids. The chain's CDR3 is CSVGPGGYGYTF. DNA of the CDR3: TGCAGCGTTGGGCCGGGGGGCTATGGCTACACCTTC.

This clone was found a few times. The chain carries TRBV6-2 or TRBV6-3 and TRBJ2-7, with 7 positions matching TRBD1. CDR1 and CDR2 from the germline V gene are MNHEY and SVGEGT. With V trimmed by 2 bases and J by 3 bases, 13 bases remained unmatched. The CDR3 has 17 residues. CDR3 sequence: CASSYPPTGPRIYEQYF. The CDR3 bases are TGTGCCAGCAGTTACCCCCCGACAGGGCCGAGAATCTACGAGCAGTACTTC.